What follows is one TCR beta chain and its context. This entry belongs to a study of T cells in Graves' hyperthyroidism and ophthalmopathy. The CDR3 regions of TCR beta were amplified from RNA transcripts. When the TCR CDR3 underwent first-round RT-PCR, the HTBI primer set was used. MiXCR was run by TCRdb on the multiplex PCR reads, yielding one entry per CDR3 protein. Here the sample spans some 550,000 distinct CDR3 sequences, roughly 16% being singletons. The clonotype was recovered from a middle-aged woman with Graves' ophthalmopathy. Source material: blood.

Here the CDR3 reads CASRGQGGSNQPQHF. The DNA of the CDR3 is TGTGCCAGCAGAGGACAGGGTGGGAGCAATCAGCCCCAGCATTTT. This chain joins TRBV25-1 and TRBJ1-5; TRBD1 agrees at 8 bases. CDR1 and CDR2 (germline): MGHDK, SYGVNS. Losses at the gene ends were 6 bases for V and 1 base for J; bases not matched to a gene: 5. The CDR3 spans 15 residues.